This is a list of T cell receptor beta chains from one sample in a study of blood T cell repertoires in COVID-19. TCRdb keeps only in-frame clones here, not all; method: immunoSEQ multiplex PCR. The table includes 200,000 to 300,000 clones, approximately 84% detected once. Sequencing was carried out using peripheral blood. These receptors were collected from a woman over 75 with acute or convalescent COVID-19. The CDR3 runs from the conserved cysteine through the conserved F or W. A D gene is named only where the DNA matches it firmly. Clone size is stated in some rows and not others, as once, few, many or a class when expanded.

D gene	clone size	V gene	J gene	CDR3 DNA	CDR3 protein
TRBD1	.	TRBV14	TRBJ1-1	TGTGCCAGCAGCCCCCCGGGACAGGGCTTTTACACTGAAGCTTTCTTT	CASSPPGQGFYTEAFF
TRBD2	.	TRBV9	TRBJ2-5	TGTGCCAGCAGCCCCGGACTAGTGAGGGTGGAGACCCAGTACTTC	CASSPGLVRVETQYF
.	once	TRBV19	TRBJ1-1	TGTGCCAGTAGTATAACAGGGAGCGGGAACACTGAAGCTTTCTTT	CASSITGSGNTEAFF
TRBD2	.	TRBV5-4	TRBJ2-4	TGTGCCAGCAGCGAAGGGACTAGCAAAGCCAAAAACATTCAGTACTTC	CASSEGTSKAKNIQYF
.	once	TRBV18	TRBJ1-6	TGTGCCAGCTCAGTCAACAGGGATTCACCCCTCCACTTT	CASSVNRDSPLHF
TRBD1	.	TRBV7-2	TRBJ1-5	TGTGCCAGCAGCGACTGGACAGGGGGCAATCAGCCCCAGCATTTT	CASSDWTGGNQPQHF
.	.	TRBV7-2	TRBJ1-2	TGTGCCAGCAGCTTTACCAGGGGACCCTATGGCTACACCTTC	CASSFTRGPYGYTF
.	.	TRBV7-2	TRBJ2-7	TGTGCCAGCAGTCTTATACAGGGCAGCTCCTACGAGCAGTACTTC	CASSLIQGSSYEQYF
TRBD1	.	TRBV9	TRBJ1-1	TGTGCCAGCAGCACCGGACAGGGGAGGACTGAAGCTTTCTTT	CASSTGQGRTEAFF
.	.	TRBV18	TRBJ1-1	TGTGCCAGCTCTCCTCAGGAGAACACTGAAGCTTTCTTT	CASSPQENTEAFF
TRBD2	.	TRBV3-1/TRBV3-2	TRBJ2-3	TGTGCCAGCAGAAGTTCTAGCGGGGGGGTCGCAGATACGCAGTATTTT	CASRSSSGGVADTQYF
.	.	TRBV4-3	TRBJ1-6	TGCGCCAGCAGCCAAGACATTGCAGCGAGCTCCTATAATTCACCCCTCCACTTT	CASSQDIAASSYNSPLHF
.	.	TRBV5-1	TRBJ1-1	TGCGCCAGCAGCTTGTCTGCAGGGAACACTGAAGCTTTCTTT	CASSLSAGNTEAFF
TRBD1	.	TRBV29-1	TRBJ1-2	TGCAGCGTTGCCCGGGGACAGAACTATGGCTACACCTTC	CSVARGQNYGYTF
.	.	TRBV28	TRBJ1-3	TGTGCCAGCAGTTTATCTTACATGAGGGCCTCTGGAAACACCATATATTTT	CASSLSYMRASGNTIYF
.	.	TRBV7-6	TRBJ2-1	TGTGCCAGCAGCTTAGCGCCTGAGGGGGGGCTCAATGAGCAGTTCTTC	CASSLAPEGGLNEQFF
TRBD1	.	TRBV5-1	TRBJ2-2	TGCGCCAGCCGCAGGGGGCTCGGGAACACCGGGGAGCTGTTTTTT	CASRRGLGNTGELFF
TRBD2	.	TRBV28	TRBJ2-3	TGTGCCAGCAGTGTACCGACTATAGCGGGGAGCACAGATACGCAGTATTTT	CASSVPTIAGSTDTQYF
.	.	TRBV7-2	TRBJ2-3	TGTGCCAGCAGCGGACGTAGACTAGTGCCGCAGTATTTT	CASSGRRLVPQYF
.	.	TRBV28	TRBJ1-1	TGTGCCAGCAGTCAAGGGGACAAGAACACTGAAGCTTTCTTT	CASSQGDKNTEAFF
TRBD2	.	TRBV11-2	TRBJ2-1	TGTGCCAGCAGCAGGCGACTAGCGGGAGTTTCAGGAGAGCAGTTCTTC	CASSRRLAGVSGEQFF
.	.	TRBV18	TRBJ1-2	TGTGCCAGCTCACCAGGGAGAGAGTATGGCTACACCTTC	CASSPGREYGYTF
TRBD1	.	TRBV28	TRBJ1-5	TGTGCCAGCAGTCCCGGGACAGGGACTCAGCCCCAGCATTTT	CASSPGTGTQPQHF
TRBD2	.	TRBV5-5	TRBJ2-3	TGTGCCAGCAGCTTGAGGACTAGCGGGGGGGCCCCAGATACGCAGTATTTT	CASSLRTSGGAPDTQYF
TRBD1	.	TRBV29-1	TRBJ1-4	TGCAGCGTTGGGACAGGGAGGACAACTAATGAAAAACTGTTTTTT	CSVGTGRTTNEKLFF
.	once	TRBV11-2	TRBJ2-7	TGTGCCAGCAGCTTAGTTGCCCGGGGGGCGAACGAGCAGTACTTC	CASSLVARGANEQYF
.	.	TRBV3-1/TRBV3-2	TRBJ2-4	TGTGCCAGCAGCCCTCAGGGAAACATTCAGTACTTC	CASSPQGNIQYF
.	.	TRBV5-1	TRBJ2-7	TGCGCCAGCAGCTTTTTGGGACAACCCTACGAGCAGTACTTC	CASSFLGQPYEQYF
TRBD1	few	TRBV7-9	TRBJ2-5	TGTGCCAGCAGCTTAGTAGGGGGCCCAGGGACCCAGTACTTC	CASSLVGGPGTQYF
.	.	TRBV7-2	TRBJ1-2	TGTGCCAGCAGCTTAGTTGGTGACAGCATCTCTGGCTACACCTTC	CASSLVGDSISGYTF
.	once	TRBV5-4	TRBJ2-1	TGTGCCAGCAGCTTGGTACAGAGCTCCTACAATGAGCAGTTCTTC	CASSLVQSSYNEQFF
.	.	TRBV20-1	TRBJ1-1	TGCAGTGCTAGAGAAGGGAGCCCGGCTTTCTTT	CSAREGSPAFF
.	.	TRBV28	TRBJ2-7	TGTGCCAGCAGTTCTGGAAGACAGAACTACGAGCAGTACTTC	CASSSGRQNYEQYF
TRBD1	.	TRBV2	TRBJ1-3	TGTGCCAGCAATCGACAGGGGGGAAACACCATATATTTT	CASNRQGGNTIYF
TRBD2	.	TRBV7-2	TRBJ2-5	TGTGCCAGCAGCTCCTGGACTAGCGGGGTGCTGGAGACCCAGTACTTC	CASSSWTSGVLETQYF
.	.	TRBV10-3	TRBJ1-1	TGTGCCATCTCGAGGGACTCCCCGAACACTGAAGCTTTCTTT	CAISRDSPNTEAFF
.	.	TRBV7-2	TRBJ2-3	TGTGCCAGCAGCTTAGGGCTAGCCCCAGATACGCAGTATTTT	CASSLGLAPDTQYF
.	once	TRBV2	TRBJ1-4	TGTGCCAGCAGCCCCGAGACGACAGGACCCTTTGCAACTAATGAAAAACTGTTTTTT	CASSPETTGPFATNEKLFF
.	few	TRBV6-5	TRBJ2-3	TGTGCCAGCAGCCCCTCCCTCTCCACAGATACGCAGTATTTT	CASSPSLSTDTQYF
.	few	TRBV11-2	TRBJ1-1	TGTGCCAGCAGCTTGAGTGCTACTGAAGCTTTCTTT	CASSLSATEAFF
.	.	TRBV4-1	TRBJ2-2	TGCGCCAGCAGCCAAGATCCCTACGGGGTCCCCGGGGAGCTGTTTTTT	CASSQDPYGVPGELFF
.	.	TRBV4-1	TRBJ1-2	TGCGCCAGCAGCCAAGCATGGAGGGTCGGAGGGGATGGCTACACCTTC	CASSQAWRVGGDGYTF
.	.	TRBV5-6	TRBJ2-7	TGTGCCAGCAGCTCTTTGGAGGGATCCCCCTACGAGCAGTACTTC	CASSSLEGSPYEQYF
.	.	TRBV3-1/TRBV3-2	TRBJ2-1	TGTGCCAGCAGACTAAGTATATTTCCCCATGAGCAGTTCTTC	CASRLSIFPHEQFF
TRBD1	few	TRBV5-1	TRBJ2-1	TGCGCCAGCAGCTTGGTTACCGGGACAGGGGAGAATGAGCAGTTCTTC	CASSLVTGTGENEQFF
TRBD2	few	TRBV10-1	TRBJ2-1	TGCGCCAGCGATTCTGAGGCTAGCGGGGTCCAATCTGACAATGAGCAGTTCTTC	CASDSEASGVQSDNEQFF
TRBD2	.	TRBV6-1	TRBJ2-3	TGTGCCAGCAGTGAAGGTGCTAGCGGGAGCGGGGCGATAGATACGCAGTATTTT	CASSEGASGSGAIDTQYF
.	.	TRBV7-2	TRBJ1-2	TGTGCCAGCAGCTTAGCCGGTCAGGGTCGGTCTGGCTACACCTTC	CASSLAGQGRSGYTF
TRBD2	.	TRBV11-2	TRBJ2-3	TGTGCCAGCAGCTCGAGGACTAGCCGCACAGATACGCAGTATTTT	CASSSRTSRTDTQYF
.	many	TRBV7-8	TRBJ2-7	TGTGCCAGCAGCCCCCCGGTTCGGAGCAGTTCCTACGAGCAGTACTTC	CASSPPVRSSSYEQYF